One sample yielded the 27 T cell receptor beta chains listed below, sequenced in a study of blood T cell repertoires in COVID-19. This table comes from immunoSEQ multiplex PCR, and its TCRdb copy is limited to in-frame clones, with some not included. The sample consists of approximately 200,000 clones, roughly nine tenths of them appearing once. The specimen was peripheral blood. These receptors all come from a man between 65 and 85 years old with active or convalescent COVID-19.

This chain links TRBV6-2 or TRBV6-3 with TRBJ1-2; 8 bases match TRBD1. Unmatched junction bases numbered 5, after V lost 6 bases and J lost 5 bases. The germline gives CDR1 MNHEY, CDR2 SVGEGT. This CDR3 has 13 residues. The CDR3, as DNA: TGTGCCAGCAGCCCAACAGGGGGGTATGGCTACACCTTC. This encodes CASSPTGGYGYTF.

The J gene is TRBJ2-3, the V gene TRBV7-9, with 14 bases that match TRBD2. The germline V gene has CDR1 SEHNR and CDR2 FQNEAQ (reference sequence). CDR3 length: 18 residues. V shed 5 bases and J 5 bases; nucleotides not matched to a gene: 12. In nucleotides, the CDR3 is TGTGCCAGCAGCCCGTACCGAGGACTAGCGGGAGGAGGAGATACGCAGTATTTT. Its translation: CASSPYRGLAGGGDTQYF.

DNA for the CDR3: TGTGCCAGCAGCCGGTTAAGGGGTCGGGGCTACACCTTC. The encoded protein is CASSRLRGRGYTF. This chain links TRBV3-1 (or the pseudogene TRBV3-2) with TRBJ1-2; TRBD1 is a possible D gene (5 bases). Per the germline V gene, CDR1 is LGHDT and CDR2 is YNNKEL (reference sequence). The CDR3 is 13 residues long. Deletions cut 4 bases from V and 8 bases from J, with 14 bases between.

V usage is TRBV11-2 and J usage is TRBJ2-5; D possibly corresponds to TRBD2 (7 bases). This CDR3 has 15 amino acids. Germline V lookup: CDR1 SGHAT, CDR2 FQNNGV. The germline V and J ends were trimmed by 1 base and 4 bases, with 13 bases remaining between them. The CDR3 here is CASSLVGGGAETQYF. The CDR3 coding sequence is TGTGCCAGCAGCTTAGTGGGTGGGGGGGCAGAGACCCAGTACTTC.

The chain is built from TRBV25-1 and TRBJ1-1; D remains ambiguous. The CDR3 consists of 13 residues. V was cut by 6 bases and J by 5 bases, with 13 bases left in between. Germline V gives CDR1 MGHDK, CDR2 SYGVNS. CDR3 protein: CASSAGLGTEAFF. CDR3 nucleotide sequence: TGTGCCAGCAGCGCGGGCCTTGGGACTGAAGCTTTCTTT.

V and J are TRBV6-1 and TRBJ1-3; D gene uncertain. Germline V gene data show CDR1 as MNHNS and CDR2 as SASEGT. This CDR3 region has 16 residues. With 2 bases removed from V and 3 bases from J, the gap between germline ends came to 14 bases. CDR3 nucleotides: TGTGCCAGCAGTGAAAGGCTAGAGTCGAGTGGAAACACCATATATTTT. Translating gives CASSERLESSGNTIYF.

This chain links TRBV4-1 with TRBJ1-3; maybe TRBD1 (5 bases). V was cut by 1 base and J by 0 bases, with 16 bases left in between. The CDR3 runs 18 residues. Per germline, CDR1 MGHRA and CDR2 YSYEKL. The CDR3 DNA follows: TGCGCCAGCAGCCAAGGAGGGGACTCGGCCAACTCTGGAAACACCATATATTTT. Protein: CASSQGGDSANSGNTIYF.

This sequence joins TRBV5-1 and TRBJ1-1, with D perhaps TRBD1 (5 bases). The V and J ends lost 7 bases and 0 bases respectively, with 10 bases between them. Germline V gene data show CDR1 as SGHRS and CDR2 as YFSETQ. CDR3 size: 13 residues. CDR3 sequence: CASSDNLNTEAFF. The CDR3 coding sequence is TGCGCCAGCTCGGACAACTTGAACACTGAAGCTTTCTTT.

V is TRBV7-2 and J is TRBJ2-5, with TRBD1 matching over 8 bases. The CDR3 sequence is 14 residues long. Looked up from germline, CDR1 is SGHTA and CDR2 is FQGNSA. Trimming took 5 bases from V and 6 from J; bases not matched to a gene: 8. The CDR3 region is CASSHRGVQQTQYF. CDR3 bases: TGTGCCAGCAGCCACAGGGGGGTTCAGCAGACCCAGTACTTC.

The chain uses TRBV7-9 and TRBJ1-2, with D tentatively TRBD1 (5 bases). CDR3 size: 14 residues. Germline V lookup: CDR1 SEHNR, CDR2 FQNEAQ (reference sequence). V dropped 5 bases and J dropped 6 bases, with 16 bases sitting between them. The CDR3 DNA is TGTGCCAGCAGCCCAGGCAGGGCCTGGAATGGCTACACCTTC. Its protein product is CASSPGRAWNGYTF.

The chain uses TRBV5-1 and TRBJ2-5, with 9 bases matching TRBD2. CDR1 and CDR2 (germline): SGHRS, YFSETQ. The CDR3 contains 16 residues. With 2 bases clipped from V and 0 bases from J, the junction kept 5 bases outside the gene matches. The CDR3 DNA reads TGCGCCAGCAGCTTTCGGGCGGGGGGGTACCAAGAGACCCAGTACTTC. Translation: CASSFRAGGYQETQYF.

The chain has TRBV5-4 and TRBJ1-2, with 8 bases that match TRBD1. The CDR3 is 14 amino acids. Looked up from germline, CDR1 is SGHNT and CDR2 is YYREEE (reference sequence). Trimming took 4 bases from V and 3 from J; bases not matched to a gene: 5. CDR3 in amino acids: CASSLQGADYGYTF. The CDR3 DNA reads as TGTGCCAGCAGCCTGCAGGGGGCTGACTATGGCTACACCTTC.

The genes are TRBV5-6 and TRBJ1-2, with TRBD1 matching 7 bases. Germline assignment: CDR1 SGHDT and CDR2 YYEEEE. The V and J ends lost 1 base and 4 bases, in that order; junction bases with no gene match: 7. The length of the CDR3 is 15 residues. CDR3 sequence (DNA): TGTGCCAGCAGCTTGAAGGGGGCGCGAAGCTATGGCTACACCTTC. The encoded protein is CASSLKGARSYGYTF. The full variable domain, with the rest looked up from reference TRBV5-6 and TRBJ1-2, is DAGVTQSPTHLIKTRGQQVTLRCSPKSGHDTVSWYQQALGQGPQFIFQYYEEEERQRGNFPDRFSGHQFPNYSSELNVNALLLGDSALYLCASSLKGARSYGYTFGSGTRLTVV.

J is TRBJ1-6 and V is TRBV3-1 (or the pseudogene TRBV3-2); D unclear. V was cut by 5 bases and J by 10 bases, with 18 bases left in between. The CDR3 has 15 amino acids. Germline lookup yields CDR1 LGHDT and CDR2 YNNKEL (reference sequence). The CDR3 here is CASSDTQVLLSPLHF. CDR3 in DNA: TGTGCCAGCAGCGACACCCAGGTTCTCTTATCACCCCTCCACTTT.

This clone was observed a single time. This sequence joins TRBV7-8 and TRBJ2-3, with TRBD2 matching 10 bases. Germline V gene lookup returns CDR1 SGHVS and CDR2 FQNEAQ. J lost 2 bases, V lost 5 bases, and 4 bases had no gene match. The CDR3 is made up of 15 amino acids. DNA for the CDR3: TGTGCCAGCAGCCTAGGGACTAGCGACACAGATACGCAGTATTTT. Encoded protein: CASSLGTSDTDTQYF.

The chain links TRBV27 to TRBJ2-3; D might be TRBD2 (6 bases). The CDR3 extends over 15 amino acids. The V end was cut by 8 bases, the J end by 3 bases, with 18 bases between. CDR1 is MNHEY, CDR2 SMNVEV, per germline (reference sequence). The CDR3 DNA sequence: TGTGCCAGCTCCCCGTGGGGGAGCGGGACAGATACGCAGTATTTT. As protein: CASSPWGSGTDTQYF.

This clone came up once. Different DNA sequences within this sample yield the same CDR3. The CDR3 loop reads CASSVGQSQETQYF. In DNA, the CDR3 is TGTGCCAGCAGCGTAGGCCAGTCCCAAGAGACCCAGTACTTC. The rearrangement links TRBV9 to TRBJ2-5, with D hard to call. CDR1 is SGDLS, CDR2 YYNGEE, per germline. With 0 bases removed from V and 1 base from J, the gap between germline ends came to 7 bases. This CDR3 comprises 14 residues.

This chain links TRBV28 with TRBJ2-3, with D possibly matching TRBD1 (6 bases). Germline-derived CDR1 and CDR2 are MDHEN and SYDVKM. The V gene lost 6 bases and the J gene lost 1 base, with 14 bases spanning the gap. The CDR3 runs 15 residues. In nucleotides, the CDR3 is TGTGCCAGCAGCTCAGGGGCGGTAGGCACAGATACGCAGTATTTT. Translation gives CASSSGAVGTDTQYF.

The CDR3 here is CATSRDGPNEKLFF. The CDR3 nucleotides read TGTGCCACCAGCAGAGATGGGCCGAATGAAAAACTGTTTTTT. This chain links TRBV15 with TRBJ1-4, with D uncertain. The germline CDR1 and CDR2 sequences are LNHNV and YYDKDF (reference sequence). The CDR3 sequence is 14 residues long. V shed 0 bases and J shed 5 bases, with 7 bases lying between them.

The chain has TRBV3-1 (or the pseudogene TRBV3-2) and TRBJ2-5, with 9 bases that match TRBD2. V lost 8 bases, J lost 1 base, and 5 bases stayed unmatched. CDR1 and CDR2 from the germline V gene are LGHDT and YNNKEL (reference sequence). This CDR3 region has 14 residues. The CDR3: CASGRGGSQETQYF. The CDR3 DNA is TGTGCCAGCGGGCGGGGGGGTTCCCAAGAGACCCAGTACTTC.

The chain couples TRBV2 to TRBJ2-1; no reliable D call. Germline V gene data show CDR1 as SNHLY and CDR2 as FYNNEI. Trimming stripped 7 bases from V and 13 bases from J, with 17 bases between. The CDR3 loop spans 12 amino acids. The CDR3 loop reads CASIVSSSVQFF. The CDR3, as DNA: TGTGCCAGCATTGTGAGTTCGTCCGTCCAGTTCTTC.

CDR3 DNA sequence: TGTGCCAGCAGCCGGGACAGGGGAACTTTCGGGGAGCTGTTTTTT. Protein sequence: CASSRDRGTFGELFF. The chain couples TRBV11-3 to TRBJ2-2; 10 bases agree with TRBD1. Germline-derived CDR1 and CDR2 are SGHNT and YENEEA. Trimming cost V 5 bases and J 7 bases; bases outside gene matches: 7. This CDR3 is built from 15 residues.

The genes are TRBV3-1 (or the pseudogene TRBV3-2) and TRBJ1-2, with 7 bases that match TRBD1. The germline CDR1 and CDR2 sequences are LGHDT and YNNKEL (reference sequence). The CDR3 length is 17 residues. J gave up 4 bases and V 0 bases, and 11 bases lay outside the gene matches. CDR3 nucleotides: TGTGCCAGCAGCCAAGAGTTCACAGGGGCATCTATCTATGGCTACACCTTC. Protein sequence: CASSQEFTGASIYGYTF.

The rearrangement links TRBV18 to TRBJ2-3; 10 bases are a match to TRBD1. The CDR3 is 16 residues long. Per germline, CDR1 KGHSH and CDR2 LQKENI. The junction had 7 bases not matched to a gene; V was cut back by 4 bases and J by 3 bases. The CDR3 here is CASSRRTGGSTDTQYF. CDR3 DNA sequence: TGTGCCAGCTCACGCAGGACAGGGGGTAGTACAGATACGCAGTATTTT.

This clone appeared many times. V is TRBV10-2 and J is TRBJ1-1, with D unresolved. The CDR3 has 12 amino acids. CDR1 is WSHSY, CDR2 SAAADI, per germline. V was shortened by 5 bases and J by 3 bases, with 7 bases between the two germline ends. The CDR3 loop is CASSPGDTEAFF. As DNA, the CDR3 is TGCGCCAGCAGTCCAGGTGACACTGAAGCTTTCTTT.

The chain carries TRBV2 and TRBJ1-6; TRBD1 matches 8 bases. This CDR3 has 13 residues. CDR1 SNHLY and CDR2 FYNNEI come from the germline V gene. After removal of 8 bases from V and 8 bases from J, the junction contained 5 bases not matched to a gene. The CDR3 coding sequence is TGTGCCAGCGTTGGACAGGGAGATTCACCCCTCCACTTT. Its translation is CASVGQGDSPLHF.

V is TRBV5-1 and J is TRBJ2-1; 13 bases are shared with TRBD2. Germline V gene lookup returns CDR1 SGHRS and CDR2 YFSETQ. J lost 3 bases, V lost 4 bases, and 16 bases had no gene match. CDR3 length equals 20 residues. The CDR3: CASSRLTGLAGEIGYNEQFF. The DNA for the CDR3 is TGCGCCAGCAGCCGCTTAACAGGACTAGCGGGAGAGATTGGCTACAATGAGCAGTTCTTC.